The clone carrying this T cell receptor beta chain was recorded many times. Its cognate antigen is unknown. The data were obtained in a study of T cells in Graves' hyperthyroidism and ophthalmopathy. Study results and caveats: Within blood appeared most thyroid clonotypes that had expanded above 0.001.

The source material, RNA transcripts, was used to amplify TCR beta CDR3 regions. Using the HTBI primer set, a first-round RT-PCR was run on the TCR CDR3. From the multiplex PCR reads, TCRdb called clonotypes with MiXCR, one entry per CDR3 protein. The data contain more than 500,000 distinct CDR3 sequences, around 42% of them singletons. CDR3 size: 15 residues. The germline CDR1 and CDR2 sequences are MNHEY and SVGAGI. Trimming cost V 6 bases and J 10 bases; bases outside gene matches: 12. Thyroid ultrasound and orbital computed tomography, with clinical symptoms and serum thyroxine and TRAb, informed diagnoses.

The sequenced material came from peripheral blood or thyroid tissue (not recorded which). The clonotype originates from an adult woman with Graves' disease, either hyperthyroidism or ophthalmopathy (not recorded which). V and J are TRBV6-5 and TRBJ1-4, with TRBD1 matching 9 bases. In nucleotides, the CDR3 is TGTGCCAGCAGCCCACCGGGACAGGGTCGTAGAAAACTGTTTTTT. It yields the protein CASSPPGQGRRKLFF.